The 16 T cell receptor beta chains listed next were all sequenced from one sample in a study of T-cell reconstitution after alpha-beta-depleted transplantation in children. Unique molecular identifiers featured in how the TCRbeta library was prepared. Each CDR3 protein gets one entry after TCRdb re-called the PCR reads with MiXCR. The top ten hold approximately 30% of the sample, which has about a million distinct CDR3 sequences, around 30% seen once. Sequenced here: PBMCs, mostly from graft donor cells, sampled 360 days after TCRalphabeta/CD19-depleted stem cell transplant. These receptor sequences come from a boy younger than two who had a stem cell transplant for SCID, so the T cells may come from the graft donor.

The chain carries TRBV18 and TRBJ1-1, with TRBD1 as a possible D gene (5 bases). With 6 bases removed from V and 1 base from J, the gap between germline ends came to 12 bases. Germline-derived CDR1 and CDR2 are KGHSH and LQKENI. The CDR3 consists of 14 residues. The CDR3 is CASSPRETNTEAFF. CDR3 sequence (DNA): TGTGCCAGCTCCCCCAGGGAAACGAACACTGAAGCTTTCTTT.

There are a few counts of this clonotype. The chain uses TRBV20-1 and TRBJ2-1, with 11 bases fitting TRBD2. The CDR3 has 14 amino acids. The germline CDR1 and CDR2 sequences are DFQATT and SNEGSKA (reference sequence). The junction had 6 bases not matched to a gene; V was cut back by 5 bases and J by 6 bases. The CDR3 DNA follows: TGCAGTGCTCTAGCGGGGGGTAGCGGCAATGAGCAGTTCTTC. Its translation is CSALAGGSGNEQFF.

The chain has TRBV15 and TRBJ2-5; possible D gene TRBD2, 6 bases. The germline V and J ends were trimmed by 7 bases and 1 base, with 10 bases remaining between them. CDR3 size: 13 residues. The V gene's germline CDR1 is LNHNV and CDR2 YYDKDF (reference sequence). The CDR3 DNA is TGTGCCACCATGCCGGAGGGCCAAGAGACCCAGTACTTC. Protein sequence: CATMPEGQETQYF.

The chain uses TRBV5-6 and TRBJ2-3; TRBD1 matches at 7 bases. Germline CDR1 reads SGHDT; CDR2 reads YYEEEE. V trimming: 1 base; J trimming: 2 bases; junction bases outside the gene matches: 4. The CDR3 totals 15 residues. CDR3 amino acids: CASSLLGQYTDTQYF. In DNA form, the CDR3 reads TGTGCCAGCAGCTTGTTGGGACAGTACACAGATACGCAGTATTTT. Looking up the rest from reference TRBV5-6 and TRBJ2-3 gives the full variable domain: DAGVTQSPTHLIKTRGQQVTLRCSPKSGHDTVSWYQQALGQGPQFIFQYYEEEERQRGNFPDRFSGHQFPNYSSELNVNALLLGDSALYLCASSLLGQYTDTQYFGPGTRLTVL.

CDR3 loop: CASRMGFTTEQYF. As DNA, the CDR3 is TGCGCCAGTCGGATGGGTTTCACAACCGAGCAGTACTTC. This chain links TRBV4-1 with TRBJ2-7; D gene uncertain. The V end was cut by 9 bases, the J end by 6 bases, with 18 bases between. CDR3 length: 13 residues. Germline V lookup: CDR1 MGHRA, CDR2 YSYEKL.

The V gene is TRBV15, the J gene TRBJ1-2, with a tentative D call TRBD1 (6 bases). The CDR3 runs to 13 residues. Germline CDR1 LNHNV, CDR2 YYDKDF (reference sequence). V lost 4 bases to trimming and J lost 8 bases, with 14 bases between them. In nucleotides, the CDR3 is TGTGCCACCAGCACCGGGGACATTAGGGGCTACACCTTC. This codes for CATSTGDIRGYTF. The full variable domain, in which reference TRBV15 and TRBJ1-2 provide the parts outside the CDR3, is DAMVIQNPRYQVTQFGKPVTLSCSQTLNHNVMYWYQQKSSQAPKLLFHYYDKDFNNEADTPDNFQSRRPNTSFCFLDIRSPGLGDTAMYLCATSTGDIRGYTFGSGTRLTVV.

The chain uses TRBV20-1 and TRBJ2-3; tentatively, D is TRBD1 (5 bases). Per the germline V gene, CDR1 is DFQATT and CDR2 is SNEGSKA (reference sequence). The CDR3 sequence is 15 residues long. Trimming pared 3 bases from V and 9 bases from J, leaving 22 bases between. The CDR3, as DNA: TGCAGTGCTAGTACCAAGGGGCACGCACTCCCCACGCAGTATTTT. It specifies CSASTKGHALPTQYF.

V and J are TRBV5-1 and TRBJ2-3; 10 nucleotides align to TRBD2. Germline V gene lookup returns CDR1 SGHRS and CDR2 YFSETQ. This CDR3 region has 16 residues. V lost 2 bases and J lost 4; bases outside the gene matches: 7. The CDR3 spells CASSFIPSGGSDTQYF. The CDR3 DNA is TGCGCCAGCAGCTTTATCCCTAGCGGGGGATCAGATACGCAGTATTTT.

The chain joins TRBV12-3 or TRBV12-4 to TRBJ1-4, with D maybe TRBD1 (5 bases). V lost 6 bases and J lost 6, with 17 bases in between. The CDR3 runs to 15 residues. CDR3 sequence reads: CASRTDRTFYEKLFF. The CDR3, as DNA: TGTGCCAGCAGGACCGACAGAACCTTCTATGAAAAACTGTTTTTT.

Concerning this clonotype: This may come from a read error, since a much larger clone is one base off. The chain recombines TRBV7-2 with TRBJ1-3; the D is unclear. Per the germline V gene, CDR1 is SGHTA and CDR2 is FQGNSA. The CDR3 totals 12 residues. Trimming took off 6 bases at V and 3 bases at J, with 6 bases between the two ends. The CDR3 DNA follows: TGTGCCAGCAGTTCCTTTGGAAACACCATATATTTT. Its protein is CASSSFGNTIYF. Full variable domain (outside the CDR3, taken from reference TRBV7-2 and TRBJ1-3): GAGVSQSPSNKVTEKGKDVELRCDPISGHTALYWYRQSLGQGLEFLIYFQGNSAPDKSGLPSDRFSAERTGGSVSTLTIQRTQQEDSAVYLCASSSFGNTIYFGEGSWLTVV.

This clonotype came up a few times. The chain links TRBV29-1 to TRBJ1-6; D remains unclear. Germline V gene sequence: CDR1 SQVTM, CDR2 ANQGSEA. The CDR3 length is 15 residues. With 4 bases removed from V and 0 bases from J, the gap between germline ends came to 10 bases. CDR3 sequence: CSVGVQSSYNSPLHF. In nucleotides, the CDR3 is TGCAGCGTTGGGGTACAGAGCTCCTATAATTCACCCCTCCACTTT.

V is TRBV5-1 and J is TRBJ2-3; tentatively, D is TRBD1 or TRBD2 (5 bases each). The V gene's germline CDR1 is SGHRS and CDR2 YFSETQ. The length of the CDR3 is 13 residues. V gave up 4 bases and J gave up 4 bases, with 10 bases separating them. The CDR3 region is CASSETAADTQYF. As DNA, the CDR3 is TGCGCCAGCAGCGAGACAGCGGCAGATACGCAGTATTTT.

V is TRBV4-1 and J is TRBJ1-1, with D maybe TRBD1 (5 bases). With 4 bases removed from V and 1 base from J, the gap between germline ends came to 13 bases. CDR1 is MGHRA and CDR2 is YSYEKL in the germline V gene. CDR3 length equals 15 residues. CDR3 sequence reads: CASSRLQGRNTEAFF. CDR3 sequence (DNA): TGCGCCAGCAGCCGACTGCAGGGTAGGAACACTGAAGCTTTCTTT.

The CDR3 loop is CASTPKSRGRQPQHF. CDR3 bases: TGTGCCAGTACCCCGAAATCCAGGGGTCGTCAGCCCCAGCATTTT. V usage is TRBV19 and J usage is TRBJ1-5; TRBD1 is a possible D gene (6 bases). Trimming removed 7 bases from V and 6 bases from J, with 19 bases in between. The CDR3 is 15 amino acids. CDR1 LNHDA and CDR2 SQIVND come from the germline V gene (reference sequence).

The gene calls are TRBV9 and TRBJ2-5, with 9 bases fitting TRBD2. V lost 4 bases, J lost 5 bases, and 21 bases stayed unmatched. There are 19 residues in the CDR3. CDR1 SGDLS and CDR2 YYNGEE come from the germline V gene. The DNA of the CDR3 is TGTGCCAGCAGCCCCCCAGGTCCAGCGGGGGGCTCTTTAGGGGAGACCCAGTACTTC. This sequence encodes CASSPPGPAGGSLGETQYF.

The V gene is TRBV6-4, the J gene TRBJ2-7, with TRBD1 as a possible D gene (8 bases). Trimming cost V 6 bases and J 2 bases, with 23 bases left between them. The CDR3 has 17 residues. CDR1 MRHNA and CDR2 SNTAGT come from the germline V gene. The CDR3 DNA is TGTGCCAGCAGAGATTATGGGGCACAGGGGGGGACCTACGAGCAGTACTTC. It yields the protein CASRDYGAQGGTYEQYF.